This passage covers 27 T cell receptor beta chains from one sample sequenced in a study of OX40 agonist ivuxolimab in advanced cancers. This table comes from immunoSEQ multiplex PCR, and its TCRdb copy is limited to in-frame clones, with some not included. The top ten clones hold 10% to 13% of a sample with around 66,000 clones, 80% to 90% of them seen once. The sequencing used CD4+ or CD8+ T cells sorted from blood, collected in a trial of the OX40 agonist ivuxolimab. The receptors were gathered from an adult with an advanced solid tumor such as melanoma, head and neck, liver or kidney cancer.

The V and J genes are TRBV29-1 and TRBJ2-3; weak D call: TRBD2 (5 bases). Trimming cost V 3 bases and J 5 bases, with 15 bases left between them. The length of the CDR3 is 14 residues. CDR1 SQVTM and CDR2 ANQGSEA come from the germline V gene. The CDR3 spells CSVEEGLAIDTQYF. The CDR3 nucleotides are TGCAGCGTTGAGGAAGGGTTAGCGATAGATACGCAGTATTTT.

V and J are TRBV5-1 and TRBJ2-3; a weak D match, TRBD2 (7 bases). The CDR3 contains 17 residues. CDR1 and CDR2 (germline): SGHRS, YFSETQ. Trimming cost V 0 bases and J 1 base, with 15 bases left between them. This CDR3 is CASSLEWGGYRTDTQYF. The CDR3 DNA sequence: TGCGCCAGCAGCTTGGAGTGGGGGGGCTACCGCACAGATACGCAGTATTTT. Variable domain in full (rest from reference TRBV5-1 and TRBJ2-3): KAGVTQTPRYLIKTRGQQVTLSCSPISGHRSVSWYQQTPGQGLQFLFEYFSETQRNKGNFPGRFSGRQFSNSRSEMNVSTLELGDSALYLCASSLEWGGYRTDTQYFGPGTRLTVL.

The chain joins TRBV15 to TRBJ2-7; either TRBD1 or TRBD2 may supply D (6 bases each). Trimming took 3 bases from V and 0 from J, leaving 12 bases between them. CDR1 is LNHNV and CDR2 is YYDKDF in the germline V gene (reference sequence). The CDR3 runs to 15 residues. In DNA, the CDR3 is TGTGCCACCAGCAGTAGATCGGGGGCCTCCTACGAGCAGTACTTC. This encodes CATSSRSGASYEQYF. The full variable domain, rest sourced from reference TRBV15 and TRBJ2-7, is DAMVIQNPRYQVTQFGKPVTLSCSQTLNHNVMYWYQQKSSQAPKLLFHYYDKDFNNEADTPDNFQSRRPNTSFCFLDIRSPGLGDTAMYLCATSSRSGASYEQYFGPGTRLTVT.

The J gene is TRBJ1-2, the V gene TRBV5-1; tentatively, D is TRBD1 (6 bases). This CDR3 spans 14 amino acids. Germline V CDR1 and CDR2: SGHRS, YFSETQ. V gave up 1 base and J gave up 1 base, with 8 bases separating them. This chain's CDR3 is CASSLNRDNYGYTF. The CDR3 bases are TGCGCCAGCAGCTTGAACAGGGATAACTATGGCTACACCTTC.

This chain uses TRBV18 with TRBJ1-2; TRBD1 is a possible D gene (6 bases). The CDR3 spans 16 residues. The V and J ends lost 4 bases and 6 bases respectively, with 21 bases between them. Germline V gives CDR1 KGHSH, CDR2 LQKENI. CDR3 amino acids: CASSLITGLPRNGYTF. DNA for the CDR3: TGTGCCAGCTCACTCATAACAGGGTTGCCGAGGAATGGCTACACCTTC.

The table lists this clone with a count of one. V gene TRBV19 combines with J gene TRBJ2-5; 11 nucleotides match TRBD1. The DNA end is more similar to TRBJ2-7, so the J call may be wrong. Germline V gene data show CDR1 as LNHDA and CDR2 as SQIVND (reference sequence). CDR3 length equals 14 residues. This CDR3 is CATRTGGFPYEQYF. The CDR3 region has the DNA TGTGCCACACGGACAGGGGGCTTCCCCTACGAGCAGTACTTC.

The V and J genes are TRBV18 and TRBJ1-1, with 9 bases that match TRBD1. Germline CDR1 is KGHSH and CDR2 is LQKENI. This CDR3 has 14 amino acids. J gave up 1 base and V 4 bases, and 1 base lay outside the gene matches. In DNA form, the CDR3 reads TGTGCCAGCTCACAGACAGGGGGGAACACTGAAGCTTTCTTT. Protein: CASSQTGGNTEAFF.

V is TRBV19 and J is TRBJ1-2; 8 positions agree with TRBD1. Germline loops: CDR1 LNHDA, CDR2 SQIVND (reference sequence). The CDR3 length is 20 residues. V shed 6 bases and J 5 bases; nucleotides not matched to a gene: 26. CDR3 sequence: CASSKQPRDLNDRGRYGYTF. For the CDR3, the DNA is TGTGCCAGTAGCAAACAACCCAGGGATTTAAACGACAGGGGTCGATATGGCTACACCTTC.

The CDR3 nucleotides are TGTGCCACCAGCAGAGATGGGGGTACTAGGGCTTTCTTT. Protein: CATSRDGGTRAFF. The chain has TRBV15 and TRBJ1-1; perhaps TRBD1 as D (5 bases). Germline assignment: CDR1 LNHNV and CDR2 YYDKDF (reference sequence). CDR3 length: 13 amino acids. Trimming removed 0 bases at V and 11 bases at J, with 13 bases between.

The chain employs TRBV29-1 and TRBJ1-1; 7 nucleotides line up with TRBD1. CDR1 and CDR2 from the germline V gene are SQVTM and ANQGSEA. V trimming: 3 bases; J trimming: 2 bases; junction bases outside the gene matches: 6. This CDR3 spans 14 amino acids. The CDR3 loop reads CSVEKGQFNTEAFF. The CDR3 DNA follows: TGCAGCGTTGAGAAGGGACAGTTCAACACTGAAGCTTTCTTT.

J is TRBJ2-3 and V is TRBV5-1; no reliable D call. Germline V gives CDR1 SGHRS, CDR2 YFSETQ. V was clipped by 4 bases and J by 2 bases, with 14 bases between them. The CDR3 is made up of 15 amino acids. The CDR3 here is CASSRQTPITDTQYF. As DNA, the CDR3 is TGCGCCAGCAGCCGGCAGACACCCATCACAGATACGCAGTATTTT.

J is TRBJ2-7 and V is TRBV28; 9 bases are shared with TRBD1. The J segment lost 1 base and the V segment lost 4 bases, leaving 2 bases of the junction unmatched. The CDR3 runs 14 residues. Germline CDR1 MDHEN, CDR2 SYDVKM. The CDR3 spells CASSWGTGSYEQYF. The DNA for the CDR3 is TGTGCCAGCAGTTGGGGGACAGGGTCCTACGAGCAGTACTTC.

This clone occurred a few times. The gene calls are TRBV9 and TRBJ1-4; D ambiguous. This CDR3 comprises 15 residues. Germline V CDR1 and CDR2: SGDLS, YYNGEE. The V gene lost 4 bases and the J gene lost 6 bases, with 16 bases spanning the gap. The CDR3 region has the DNA TGTGCCAGCAGCATAAGGGCAGAGGGTGATGAAAAACTGTTTTTT. This codes for CASSIRAEGDEKLFF. Filled out from reference TRBV9 and TRBJ1-4, the complete variable domain reads DSGVTQTPKHLITATGQRVTLRCSPRSGDLSVYWYQQSLDQGLQFLIQYYNGEERAKGNILERFSAQQFPDLHSELNLSSLELGDSALYFCASSIRAEGDEKLFFGSGTQLSVL.

This chain connects TRBV7-6 to TRBJ2-3; D remains unclear. CDR3 length: 15 residues. Germline CDR1 reads SGHVS; CDR2 reads FNYEAQ. V shed 2 bases and J shed 1 base, with 10 bases lying between them. The CDR3 region has the DNA TGTGCCAGCAGCTTAATAGGTTTGGGCACAGATACGCAGTATTTT. It encodes CASSLIGLGTDTQYF. The variable domain in full, with the rest retrieved from reference TRBV7-6 and TRBJ2-3, is GAGVSQSPRYKVTKRGQDVALRCDPISGHVSLYWYRQALGQGPEFLTYFNYEAQQDKSGLPNDRFSAERPEGSISTLTIQRTEQRDSAMYRCASSLIGLGTDTQYFGPGTRLTVL.

The V and J genes are TRBV18 and TRBJ1-3, with D unclear. The germline V gene has CDR1 KGHSH and CDR2 LQKENI. The V and J ends lost 0 bases and 5 bases respectively, with 8 bases between them. This CDR3 is 14 amino acids long. CDR3 sequence reads: CASSPPWSRNTIYF. CDR3 bases: TGTGCCAGCTCACCACCATGGAGTAGAAACACCATATATTTT.

CDR3 sequence reads: CASSPGGANVLTF. For the CDR3, the DNA is TGTGCCAGCTCACCAGGTGGGGCCAACGTCCTGACTTTC. This chain links TRBV18 with TRBJ2-6; D is undetermined. Deletions cut 2 bases from V and 3 bases from J, with 2 bases between. Per the germline V gene, CDR1 is KGHSH and CDR2 is LQKENI. The CDR3 is made up of 13 amino acids.

The chain uses TRBV11-2 and TRBJ1-2; 7 nucleotides align to TRBD1. J lost 5 bases, V lost 4 bases, and 10 bases had no gene match. This CDR3 spans 15 amino acids. Germline CDR1 SGHAT, CDR2 FQNNGV. CDR3: CASSSPGDSDYGYTF. CDR3 nucleotide sequence: TGTGCCAGCAGCTCGCCCGGGGACAGCGATTATGGCTACACCTTC.

The J gene is TRBJ2-1, the V gene TRBV7-3; 8 nucleotides agree with TRBD1. The CDR3 is 15 residues long. The ends lost 0 bases at V and 8 bases at J; junction bases unmatched: 6. Germline V CDR1 and CDR2: SGHTA, FQGTGA. The CDR3 loop reads CASSLTGGQGHEQFF. The CDR3 region has the DNA TGTGCCAGCAGCTTAACAGGCGGACAGGGCCATGAGCAGTTCTTC.

This clone showed up just once. The chain is built from TRBV6-4 and TRBJ2-2; a weak D match, TRBD1 (5 bases). The CDR3 has 16 amino acids. Trimming removed 0 bases from V and 5 bases from J, with 13 bases in between. The germline gives CDR1 MRHNA, CDR2 SNTAGT. The CDR3 DNA reads TGTGCCAGCAGTGACTCGGGTGGGGCAAGAACCGGGGAGCTGTTTTTT. Amino acid sequence: CASSDSGGARTGELFF.

The CDR3 sequence is CASSLGARVTGNTIYF. CDR3 nucleotide sequence: TGTGCCAGCAGCTTGGGGGCTCGGGTGACTGGAAACACCATATATTTT. The chain employs TRBV5-6 and TRBJ1-3; no firm D call. The CDR3 extends over 16 amino acids. Germline V gene sequence: CDR1 SGHDT, CDR2 YYEEEE. V dropped 0 bases and J dropped 2 bases, with 12 bases sitting between them.

This chain connects TRBV6-1 to TRBJ2-1; D is perhaps TRBD1 (5 bases). The CDR3 extends over 14 amino acids. Germline CDR1 MNHNS, CDR2 SASEGT. The germline V and J ends were trimmed by 4 bases and 7 bases, with 14 bases remaining between them. CDR3 amino acids: CASSGYQGRNEQFF. The CDR3 DNA is TGTGCCAGCAGTGGTTATCAGGGTAGGAATGAGCAGTTCTTC.

In DNA, the CDR3 is TGCGCCAGCGGGACTGATACCTACAATGAGCAGTTCTTC. This translates into CASGTDTYNEQFF. The rearrangement joins TRBV5-1 to TRBJ2-1; D perhaps matches TRBD2 (6 bases). Germline V gives CDR1 SGHRS, CDR2 YFSETQ. This CDR3 region has 13 residues. V dropped 7 bases and J dropped 2 bases, with 10 bases sitting between them.

The chain is built from TRBV5-1 and TRBJ2-7, with 10 bases matching TRBD2. Trimming cost V 3 bases and J 3 bases; bases outside gene matches: 3. Per the germline V gene, CDR1 is SGHRS and CDR2 is YFSETQ. This CDR3 region has 14 residues. The CDR3 sequence: CASSWLAGDYEQYF. The CDR3 DNA reads as TGCGCCAGCAGCTGGCTAGCGGGAGACTACGAGCAGTACTTC.

J is TRBJ1-1 and V is TRBV5-6; 7 nucleotides align to TRBD1. Germline CDR1 reads SGHDT; CDR2 reads YYEEEE. CDR3 length equals 14 residues. After removal of 4 bases from V and 6 bases from J, the junction contained 9 bases not matched to a gene. CDR3 sequence reads: CASSRGGTDPEAFF. CDR3 bases: TGTGCCAGCAGCCGTGGGGGGACAGACCCTGAAGCTTTCTTT.

The chain employs TRBV9 and TRBJ1-4; tentative D call: TRBD1 (5 bases). The CDR3 extends over 15 amino acids. V was cut by 0 bases and J by 4 bases, with 10 bases left in between. Germline assignment: CDR1 SGDLS and CDR2 YYNGEE. In DNA form, the CDR3 reads TGTGCCAGCAGCGTAGGGGGCAGCGGTAATGAAAAACTGTTTTTT. Translation gives CASSVGGSGNEKLFF.

In DNA, the CDR3 is TGTGCATCCCAGGGATATGGGACTGAAGCTTTCTTT. It codes for CASQGYGTEAFF. The chain employs TRBV25-1 and TRBJ1-1; a possible D gene is TRBD1 (5 bases). This CDR3 spans 12 amino acids. Germline CDR1 reads MGHDK; CDR2 reads SYGVNS.

V and J are TRBV7-4 and TRBJ2-7, with TRBD2 matching 7 bases. CDR3 size: 15 residues. The junction had 3 bases not matched to a gene; V was cut back by 1 base and J by 0 bases. Germline V lookup: CDR1 SGHVT, CDR2 SQSDAQ. Written as DNA, the CDR3 is TGTGCCAGCAGCTTAGTTTGCGGGAGCTCCTACGAGCAGTACTTC. As protein: CASSLVCGSSYEQYF.